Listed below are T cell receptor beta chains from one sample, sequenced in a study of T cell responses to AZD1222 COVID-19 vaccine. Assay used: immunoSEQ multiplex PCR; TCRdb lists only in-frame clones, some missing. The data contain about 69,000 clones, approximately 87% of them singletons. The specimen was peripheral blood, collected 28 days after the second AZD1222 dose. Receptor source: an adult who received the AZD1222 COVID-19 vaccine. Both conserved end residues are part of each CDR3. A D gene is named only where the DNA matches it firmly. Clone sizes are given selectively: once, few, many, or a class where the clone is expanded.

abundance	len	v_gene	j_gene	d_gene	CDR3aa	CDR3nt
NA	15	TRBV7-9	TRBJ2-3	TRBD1	CASSLSTGATDTQYF	TGTGCCAGCAGCTTATCTACAGGGGCCACAGATACGCAGTATTTT
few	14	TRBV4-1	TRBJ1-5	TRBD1	CASGSRGRDQPQHF	TGCGCCAGCGGATCCAGGGGGCGAGATCAGCCCCAGCATTTT
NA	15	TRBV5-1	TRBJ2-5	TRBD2	CASSFTGTSSETQYF	TGCGCCAGCAGCTTCACCGGGACTAGTAGCGAGACCCAGTACTTC
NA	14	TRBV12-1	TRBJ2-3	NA	CASRRGGGTDTQYF	TGTGCCAGCAGGCGGGGGGGCGGCACAGATACGCAGTATTTT
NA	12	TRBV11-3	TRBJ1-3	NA	CASSLSGNTIYF	TGTGCCAGCAGCTTAAGCGGAAACACCATATATTTT
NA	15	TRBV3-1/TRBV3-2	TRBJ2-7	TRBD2	CASSHPTRGGFEQYF	TGTGCCAGCAGCCACCCGACACGGGGGGGGTTCGAGCAGTACTTC
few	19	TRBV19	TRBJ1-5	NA	CASSIDRRWAAKGNQPQHF	TGTGCCAGTAGTATAGATAGGCGGTGGGCCGCAAAGGGGAATCAGCCCCAGCATTTT
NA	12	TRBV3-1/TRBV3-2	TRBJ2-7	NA	CASSQYSYEQYF	TGTGCCAGCAGCCAGTATAGTTACGAGCAGTACTTC
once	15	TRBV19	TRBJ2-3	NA	CASNPNRDGTDTQYF	TGTGCCAGTAACCCAAACAGGGACGGGACAGATACGCAGTATTTT
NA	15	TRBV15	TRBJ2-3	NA	CATSSRDRLTDTQYF	TGTGCCACCAGCAGTCGAGACAGGCTCACAGATACGCAGTATTTT
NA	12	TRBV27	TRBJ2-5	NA	CASSAHQETQYF	TGTGCCAGCAGTGCACACCAAGAGACCCAGTACTTC
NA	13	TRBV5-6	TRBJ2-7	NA	CASSYGTGYEQYF	TGTGCCAGCAGCTACGGGACCGGCTACGAGCAGTACTTC
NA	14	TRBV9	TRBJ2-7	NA	CASSVDSVGYEQYF	TGTGCCAGCAGCGTCGACAGCGTGGGGTACGAGCAGTACTTC
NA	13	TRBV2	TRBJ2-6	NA	CASSDLGANVLTF	TGTGCCAGCAGCGATTTGGGGGCCAACGTCCTGACTTTC